The present T cell receptor (beta chain) was sequenced within a study of blood T cell repertoires in COVID-19. Study summary: The study drew acute and convalescent COVID-19 samples from the United States, Italy and Spain. Sources were T cells, B-cell-depleted T cells, or PBMCs; the material itself was cDNA or gDNA.

Sequencing used immunoSEQ multiplex PCR; TCRdb keeps in-frame clones, though not all of them. The sample yields about 300,000 clones, 75% to 90% seen once. Sequences were obtained from PBMCs or T cells enriched from blood (not recorded which). This TCR came from a middle-aged woman who had recovered from COVID-19.

The CDR3 here is CASSVHRGTDTQYF. The CDR3 nucleotides read TGTGCCAGCAGTGTACATCGTGGCACAGATACGCAGTATTTT. This chain uses TRBV7-8 with TRBJ2-3; the D is unclear. The CDR3 consists of 14 residues. The germline gives CDR1 SGHVS, CDR2 FQNEAQ. Between the trimmed V and J ends, which lost 6 bases and 1 base, there was a span of 11 bases.